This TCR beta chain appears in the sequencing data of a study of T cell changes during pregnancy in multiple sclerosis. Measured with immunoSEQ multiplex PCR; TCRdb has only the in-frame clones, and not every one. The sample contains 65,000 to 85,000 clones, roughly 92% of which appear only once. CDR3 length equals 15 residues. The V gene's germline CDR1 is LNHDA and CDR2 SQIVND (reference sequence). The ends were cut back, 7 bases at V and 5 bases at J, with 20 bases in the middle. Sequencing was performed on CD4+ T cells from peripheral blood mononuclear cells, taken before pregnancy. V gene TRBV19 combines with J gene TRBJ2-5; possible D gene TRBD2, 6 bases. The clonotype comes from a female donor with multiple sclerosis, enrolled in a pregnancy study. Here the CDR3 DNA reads TGTGCCAGTACCCCCCGTACGGGCGCGGGGGAGACCCAGTACTTC. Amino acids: CASTPRTGAGETQYF.